Each of the 28 T cell receptor beta chains below was sequenced from the same sample in a study of cytomegalovirus exposure and HLA in healthy donors. PCR was performed using 60 Vbeta and 13 Jbeta primers. The repertoire was sequenced with immunoSEQ multiplex PCR; TCRdb's copy has only in-frame clones and lacks some. The table records more than 100,000 clones, roughly 68% of them present only once. The sequencing sample was made of PBMCs. Receptors originate from a woman aged 45-59 years in good health and CMV-seropositive.

The chain couples TRBV6-5 to TRBJ2-3; 10 bases are shared with TRBD1. Per the germline V gene, CDR1 is MNHEY and CDR2 is SVGAGI. CDR3 length: 15 residues. J was trimmed by 3 bases and V by 4 bases; bases with no gene match: 4. CDR3 residues: CASSWTGGGTDTQYF. The DNA for the CDR3 is TGTGCCAGCAGTTGGACAGGGGGGGGGACAGATACGCAGTATTTT.

The chain carries TRBV6-4 and TRBJ2-1; 9 bases are shared with TRBD2. Germline V CDR1 and CDR2: MRHNA, SNTAGT. The length of the CDR3 is 15 residues. The V gene end was trimmed by 0 bases and the J gene end by 10 bases; junction bases not matched to a gene: 7. CDR3 sequence: CASSDSAGGEGEQFF. CDR3 DNA: TGTGCCAGCAGTGACTCGGCGGGGGGGGAAGGGGAGCAGTTCTTC.

V is TRBV29-1 and J is TRBJ2-7; no firm D call. The CDR3 contains 13 residues. Germline CDR1 reads SQVTM; CDR2 reads ANQGSEA. The V end was cut by 5 bases, the J end by 4 bases, with 15 bases between. CDR3 bases: TGCAGCGTTACACAGCCTTTTTTTTACGAGCAGTACTTC. It encodes CSVTQPFFYEQYF.

This sequence joins TRBV6-5 and TRBJ2-7, with 8 bases aligning to TRBD1. The CDR3 length is 11 residues. Germline CDR1 MNHEY, CDR2 SVGAGI. The V and J ends lost 6 bases and 6 bases, in that order; junction bases with no gene match: 1. Here the CDR3 DNA reads TGTGCCAGCAGCAGGGGGCTCGAGCAGTACTTC. This gives the protein CASSRGLEQYF.

This clone came up a few times. The CDR3 DNA reads as TGCGCCAGCAGCCAGGGTACACAGGGTTCGGGGGAAAAACTGTTTTTT. It translates to CASSQGTQGSGEKLFF. The gene calls are TRBV4-1 and TRBJ1-4; D is possibly TRBD1 (6 bases). CDR1 and CDR2 from the germline V gene are MGHRA and YSYEKL. Trimming shortened V by 3 bases and J by 8 bases, and 19 bases separated the two germline ends. This CDR3 is built from 16 residues.

V gene TRBV30 combines with J gene TRBJ1-5; TRBD1 matches 7 bases. The CDR3 is made up of 18 amino acids. CDR1 is GTSNPN and CDR2 is SVGIG in the germline V gene (reference sequence). The V and J ends lost 0 bases and 0 bases, in that order; junction bases with no gene match: 11. Here the CDR3 reads CAWSVPGDSRYSNQPQHF. The CDR3, as DNA: TGTGCCTGGAGTGTACCCGGGGACAGCCGATATAGCAATCAGCCCCAGCATTTT.

This clone appeared a single time. The chain carries TRBV27 and TRBJ2-3; possible D gene TRBD2, 5 bases. The CDR3 covers 11 residues. Germline values: CDR1 MNHEY, CDR2 SMNVEV (reference sequence). With 9 bases removed from V and 7 bases from J, the gap between germline ends came to 11 bases. CDR3 amino acids: CARRTRHTQYF. The DNA of the CDR3 is TGTGCCAGGCGGACTCGGCATACGCAGTATTTT.

The chain is built from TRBV5-1 and TRBJ1-1, with 9 bases aligning to TRBD1. V lost 4 bases to trimming and J lost 6 bases; unmatched junction nucleotides: 7. CDR3 length: 14 amino acids. Germline assignment: CDR1 SGHRS and CDR2 YFSETQ. The CDR3 reads CASSATGQGPEAFF. As DNA, the CDR3 is TGCGCCAGCAGCGCGACGGGACAGGGCCCTGAAGCTTTCTTT.

This clone was counted between two and nine times. V and J are TRBV11-3 and TRBJ2-7; D possibly corresponds to TRBD1 (7 bases). V was clipped by 4 bases and J by 1 base, with 11 bases between them. Germline CDR1 SGHNT, CDR2 YENEEA. The CDR3 is made up of 14 amino acids. CDR3 sequence (DNA): TGTGCCAGCAGCTCAGGGGGGACTTCCTACGAGCAGTACTTC. Translated, it gives CASSSGGTSYEQYF. The whole variable domain, filled in from reference TRBV11-3 and TRBJ2-7, reads EAGVVQSPRYKIIEKKQPVAFWCNPISGHNTLYWYLQNLGQGPELLIRYENEEAVDDSQLPKDRFSAERLKGVDSTLKIQPAELGDSAVYLCASSSGGTSYEQYFGPGTRLTVT.

The J gene is TRBJ2-1, the V gene TRBV27, with 8 bases lining up with TRBD1. The germline V gene has CDR1 MNHEY and CDR2 SMNVEV (reference sequence). The CDR3 spans 15 residues. Losses at the gene ends were 5 bases for V and 1 base for J; bases not matched to a gene: 4. The CDR3 DNA is TGTGCCAGCAGTCCGCAGGGGGCTTCCTACAATGAGCAGTTCTTC. Translation gives CASSPQGASYNEQFF.

The chain is built from TRBV7-2 and TRBJ2-1; 15 positions agree with TRBD2. From germline, CDR1 is SGHTA and CDR2 FQGNSA. V trimming: 5 bases; J trimming: 7 bases; junction bases outside the gene matches: 12. This CDR3 comprises 18 residues. CDR3 coding DNA: TGTGCCAGCAGCCTCGGACTAGCGGGGGGGCCAGGGGGTAATGAGCAGTTCTTC. It encodes CASSLGLAGGPGGNEQFF.

The chain employs TRBV13 and TRBJ1-1; possibly TRBD1 for D (5 bases). The CDR3 sequence is 11 residues long. From germline, CDR1 is PRHDT and CDR2 FYEKMQ (reference sequence). The V gene lost 5 bases and the J gene lost 7 bases, with 8 bases spanning the gap. The CDR3 sequence: CASSAGDEAFF. In nucleotides, the CDR3 is TGTGCCAGCAGCGCGGGGGATGAAGCTTTCTTT.

The chain is built from TRBV5-1 and TRBJ1-5, with 11 bases identical to TRBD1. Germline lookup yields CDR1 SGHRS and CDR2 YFSETQ. V was clipped by 5 bases and J by 6 bases; unmatched bases: 1. The CDR3 length is 13 residues. The CDR3 here is CASRGQGGQPQHF. CDR3 DNA sequence: TGCGCCAGCAGGGGACAGGGGGGTCAGCCCCAGCATTTT.

The chain has TRBV5-1 and TRBJ2-2; D is possibly TRBD2 (7 bases). The CDR3 covers 15 residues. Germline V CDR1 and CDR2: SGHRS, YFSETQ. The ends were cut back, 0 bases at V and 8 bases at J, with 14 bases in the middle. As DNA, the CDR3 is TGCGCCAGCAGCTTGGTTATCGGGGGGCCTGGGGAGCTGTTTTTT. Its protein product is CASSLVIGGPGELFF.

This chain links TRBV5-1 with TRBJ2-5; TRBD2 is a possible D gene (6 bases). Between the trimmed V and J ends, which lost 4 bases and 5 bases, there was a span of 18 bases. This CDR3 comprises 15 residues. Germline values: CDR1 SGHRS, CDR2 YFSETQ. DNA for the CDR3: TGCGCCAGCAGCCCGGGGACTCAAATAAGGGAGACCCAGTACTTC. Encoded protein: CASSPGTQIRETQYF.

This clone appeared once. V is TRBV29-1 and J is TRBJ2-1; perhaps TRBD2 as D (5 bases). The CDR3 length is 14 residues. The V gene's germline CDR1 is SQVTM and CDR2 ANQGSEA. The V end lost 3 bases, the J end lost 2 bases, and 11 bases lay between the germline ends. CDR3: CSVDGERTYNEQFF. CDR3 DNA: TGCAGCGTTGATGGGGAGAGAACCTACAATGAGCAGTTCTTC.

The DNA of the CDR3 is TGTGCCAGCAGCCACCAGAATGGCAAAGAGACCCAGTACTTC. Protein: CASSHQNGKETQYF. The chain combines TRBV7-2 with TRBJ2-5; D is undetermined. Trimming took off 5 bases at V and 3 bases at J, with 13 bases between the two ends. Germline lookup yields CDR1 SGHTA and CDR2 FQGNSA. There are 14 residues in the CDR3. Based on the CDR3 plus reference TRBV7-2 and TRBJ2-5, the full variable domain is GAGVSQSPSNKVTEKGKDVELRCDPISGHTALYWYRQSLGQGLEFLIYFQGNSAPDKSGLPSDRFSAERTGGSVSTLTIQRTQQEDSAVYLCASSHQNGKETQYFGPGTRLLVL.

J is TRBJ1-5 and V is TRBV30; 10 bases are shared with TRBD1. This CDR3 has 14 residues. With V trimmed by 2 bases and J by 9 bases, 7 bases remained unmatched. From germline, CDR1 is GTSNPN and CDR2 SVGIG (reference sequence). For the CDR3, the DNA is TGTGCCTGGAGTCATGGACAGGGGGTTGGGCCCCAGCATTTT. Its protein is CAWSHGQGVGPQHF.

The V gene is TRBV5-1, the J gene TRBJ2-5; the D gene is possibly TRBD2 (5 bases). The V and J ends lost 1 base and 13 bases respectively, with 11 bases between them. CDR1 and CDR2 from the germline V gene are SGHRS and YFSETQ. The CDR3 length is 11 residues. The CDR3 loop is CASSLNAEVYF. The CDR3 DNA sequence: TGCGCCAGCAGCTTGAATGCGGAGGTGTACTTC.

This chain uses TRBV6-5 with TRBJ2-1; possible D gene TRBD2, 5 bases. CDR3 length: 14 amino acids. V was cut by 0 bases and J by 10 bases, with 13 bases left in between. The germline gives CDR1 MNHEY, CDR2 SVGAGI. The CDR3: CASSYSTEAREQFF. The CDR3, as DNA: TGTGCCAGCAGTTACTCGACGGAGGCGCGGGAGCAGTTCTTC.

The chain links TRBV18 to TRBJ2-3; the D is unclear. The germline gives CDR1 KGHSH, CDR2 LQKENI. This CDR3 has 17 amino acids. The V end was cut by 4 bases, the J end by 0 bases, with 17 bases between. This CDR3 reads CASSLEERSSSTDTQYF. The CDR3 region has the DNA TGTGCCAGCTCACTAGAGGAACGGAGCTCTAGCACAGATACGCAGTATTTT. Supplemented by reference TRBV18 and TRBJ2-3, the full variable domain reads NAGVMQNPRHLVRRRGQEARLRCSPMKGHSHVYWYRQLPEEGLKFMVYLQKENIIDESGMPKERFSAEFPKEGPSILRIQQVVRGDSAAYFCASSLEERSSSTDTQYFGPGTRLTVL.

The rearrangement uses TRBV7-9 and TRBJ2-5, with a weak D call TRBD2 (6 bases). The CDR3 has 16 amino acids. V lost 1 base to trimming and J lost 5 bases, with 17 bases between them. Germline CDR1 reads SEHNR; CDR2 reads FQNEAQ (reference sequence). CDR3 bases: TGTGCCAGCAGCTTAGGGGCTAGCGTGGGGATGGAGACCCAGTACTTC. This encodes CASSLGASVGMETQYF.

The chain uses TRBV9 and TRBJ2-5, with D possibly being TRBD1 (5 bases). Germline V gives CDR1 SGDLS, CDR2 YYNGEE. Trimming removed 3 bases at V and 4 bases at J, with 10 bases between. The CDR3 consists of 13 residues. CDR3 sequence: CASSARQLETQYF. CDR3 nucleotides: TGTGCCAGCAGCGCCAGACAGCTAGAGACCCAGTACTTC. Full variable domain (missing parts from reference TRBV9 and TRBJ2-5): DSGVTQTPKHLITATGQRVTLRCSPRSGDLSVYWYQQSLDQGLQFLIQYYNGEERAKGNILERFSAQQFPDLHSELNLSSLELGDSALYFCASSARQLETQYFGPGTRLLVL.

V gene TRBV7-9 combines with J gene TRBJ1-2; tentatively, D is TRBD1 (5 bases). The CDR3 spans 18 residues. V dropped 3 bases and J dropped 0 bases, with 20 bases sitting between them. Germline V CDR1 and CDR2: SEHNR, FQNEAQ (reference sequence). In DNA, the CDR3 is TGTGCCAGCAGCTTTGGGTCCGGGGGTACAGCGACTAACTATGGCTACACCTTC. Translated: CASSFGSGGTATNYGYTF.

The J gene is TRBJ2-1, the V gene TRBV19; 9 nucleotides match TRBD2. The CDR3 length is 15 residues. CDR1 and CDR2 (germline): LNHDA, SQIVND (reference sequence). The ends lost 8 bases at V and 2 bases at J; junction bases unmatched: 7. CDR3 residues: CASGGRGGAYNEQFF. CDR3 in DNA: TGTGCCAGTGGGGGACGCGGGGGGGCCTACAATGAGCAGTTCTTC.

V is TRBV29-1 and J is TRBJ1-5; D gene unclear. Trimming took off 7 bases at V and 7 bases at J, with 8 bases between the two ends. In germline, CDR1 is SQVTM, CDR2 ANQGSEA. This CDR3 is 10 amino acids long. The CDR3 sequence: CSAPGQPQHF. Here the CDR3 DNA reads TGCAGCGCGCCGGGGCAGCCCCAGCATTTT.

The rearrangement links TRBV9 to TRBJ2-1, with TRBD2 matching over 16 bases. Unmatched junction bases numbered 6, after V lost 3 bases and J lost 9 bases. Germline V gene lookup returns CDR1 SGDLS and CDR2 YYNGEE. The CDR3 consists of 16 residues. In DNA form, the CDR3 reads TGTGCCAGCAGCGGGGGACTAGCGGGGGGGCCCATTGAGCAGTTCTTC. Translation: CASSGGLAGGPIEQFF.

This sequence joins TRBV18 and TRBJ2-1; tentatively, D is TRBD2 (6 bases). Germline lookup yields CDR1 KGHSH and CDR2 LQKENI. This CDR3 is built from 13 residues. V lost 2 bases and J 8 bases, leaving 10 bases between the germline ends. In DNA, the CDR3 is TGTGCCAGCTCACCAGCCCGGGGGTATGAGCAGTTCTTC. The encoded protein is CASSPARGYEQFF.